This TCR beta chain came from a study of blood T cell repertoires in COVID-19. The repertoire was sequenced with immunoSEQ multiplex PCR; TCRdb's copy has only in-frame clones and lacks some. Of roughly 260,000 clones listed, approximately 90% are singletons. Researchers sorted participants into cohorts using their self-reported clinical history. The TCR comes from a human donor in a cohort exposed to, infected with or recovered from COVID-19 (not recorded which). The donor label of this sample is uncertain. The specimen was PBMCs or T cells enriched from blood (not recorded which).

The CDR3 DNA sequence: TGTGCCAGCAGTGACTGGGAGGGCACCATATATTTT. It specifies CASSDWEGTIYF. The chain joins TRBV25-1 to TRBJ1-3; no clear D gene. This CDR3 spans 12 amino acids. Germline assignment: CDR1 MGHDK and CDR2 SYGVNS. V was pared by 3 bases and J by 9 bases, with 9 bases between. The full variable domain, with the rest looked up from reference TRBV25-1 and TRBJ1-3, is EADIYQTPRYLVIGTGKKITLECSQTMGHDKMYWYQQDPGMELHLIHYSYGVNSTEKGDLSSESTVSRIRTEHFPLTLESARPSHTSQYLCASSDWEGTIYFGEGSWLTVV.